The 24 T cell receptor beta chains presented below share a single source sample, sequenced in a study of cytotoxic CD8 clonotypes in ibrutinib-treated CLL. Only in-frame clones appear in the TCRdb table, and some are missing; sequencing was by immunoSEQ multiplex PCR. Of about 160,000 clones listed, 84% were seen once; the top ten hold about 4.6%. The material was PBMCs, obtained after 24 months of ibrutinib treatment. The receptor set was obtained from a human donor with chronic lymphocytic leukemia.

The J gene is TRBJ2-3, the V gene TRBV28; 7 nucleotides match TRBD1. CDR1 is MDHEN, CDR2 SYDVKM, per germline. After removal of 6 bases from V and 6 bases from J, the junction contained 9 bases not matched to a gene. The CDR3 extends over 14 amino acids. The CDR3 DNA reads TGTGCCAGCAGCACGGGACAGCGAGGGGATACGCAGTATTTT. It codes for CASSTGQRGDTQYF.

This clone has a single count. This chain connects TRBV18 to TRBJ2-2; D unresolved. V lost 7 bases and J lost 1, with 7 bases in between. The CDR3 is made up of 13 amino acids. Germline CDR1 reads KGHSH; CDR2 reads LQKENI. The CDR3 loop reads CASLRLNTGELFF. The CDR3 DNA is TGTGCCAGCTTACGACTGAACACCGGGGAGCTGTTTTTT. Drawing the rest from reference TRBV18 and TRBJ2-2, the complete variable domain is NAGVMQNPRHLVRRRGQEARLRCSPMKGHSHVYWYRQLPEEGLKFMVYLQKENIIDESGMPKERFSAEFPKEGPSILRIQQVVRGDSAAYFCASLRLNTGELFFGEGSRLTVL.

The count of this clone is one. This rearrangement joins TRBV19 to TRBJ1-1; D is ambiguous. The CDR3 totals 14 residues. Germline-derived CDR1 and CDR2 are LNHDA and SQIVND (reference sequence). V was pared by 5 bases and J by 3 bases, with 13 bases between. CDR3 DNA sequence: TGTGCCAGTAGTGCTCCATGGCGCTACACTGAAGCTTTCTTT. Encoded protein: CASSAPWRYTEAFF.

This rearrangement joins TRBV30 to TRBJ2-7; D is unresolved. The V gene's germline CDR1 is GTSNPN and CDR2 SVGIG (reference sequence). The CDR3 runs 15 residues. Trimming removed 3 bases at V and 2 bases at J, with 17 bases between. The CDR3 here is CAWSSGRAPTYEQYF. The CDR3, as DNA: TGTGCCTGGAGCTCGGGCCGGGCCCCCACCTACGAGCAGTACTTC.

This sequence joins TRBV4-2 and TRBJ1-6; the D gene is possibly TRBD1 (5 bases). Germline CDR1 and CDR2: LGHNA and YNFKEQ. V was clipped by 3 bases and J by 10 bases, with 13 bases between them. The CDR3 runs to 14 residues. The CDR3 reads CASSQGDGASPLHF. For the CDR3, the DNA is TGTGCCAGCAGCCAGGGGGACGGTGCGTCACCCCTCCACTTT.

The V call is TRBV30, the J call TRBJ2-5; TRBD2 matches at 8 bases. Near its end, the DNA agrees better with TRBJ2-7, so the J call may be wrong. The CDR3 length is 16 residues. CDR1 and CDR2 (germline): GTSNPN, SVGIG (reference sequence). CDR3 amino acids: CAWSVPGGARAYEQYF. DNA of the CDR3: TGTGCCTGGAGTGTACCGGGAGGGGCCCGAGCCTACGAGCAGTACTTC.

This clone occurred once. The genes are TRBV9 and TRBJ1-2; 11 nucleotides line up with TRBD1. Trimming removed 4 bases from V and 5 bases from J; junction bases left unmatched: 7. The CDR3 length is 15 residues. CDR1 and CDR2 from the germline V gene are SGDLS and YYNGEE. The CDR3 loop reads CASSLTGTGGYGYTF. CDR3 bases: TGTGCCAGCAGCTTGACCGGGACAGGGGGGTATGGCTACACCTTC.

The chain recombines TRBV4-2 with TRBJ2-3, with TRBD2 matching 13 bases. Trimming at V came to 0 bases and at J to 7 bases, leaving 7 bases not matched to a gene. The CDR3 is 17 residues long. From germline, CDR1 is LGHNA and CDR2 YNFKEQ. DNA for the CDR3: TGTGCCAGCAGCCAAGAGTGGACTAGCGGGGGTGTCAATACGCAGTATTTT. The encoded protein is CASSQEWTSGGVNTQYF.

This clone was seen a few times. This sequence joins TRBV5-6 and TRBJ2-1; 10 nucleotides match TRBD2. V trimming: 1 base; J trimming: 6 bases; junction bases outside the gene matches: 4. CDR1 and CDR2 from the germline V gene are SGHDT and YYEEEE. The CDR3 is 15 amino acids. The CDR3 sequence: CASSLLLAGVNEQFF. The CDR3 nucleotides read TGTGCCAGCAGCTTGTTGCTAGCGGGGGTCAATGAGCAGTTCTTC. The full variable domain, completed using reference TRBV5-6 and TRBJ2-1, is DAGVTQSPTHLIKTRGQQVTLRCSPKSGHDTVSWYQQALGQGPQFIFQYYEEEERQRGNFPDRFSGHQFPNYSSELNVNALLLGDSALYLCASSLLLAGVNEQFFGPGTRLTVL.

The chain is built from TRBV18 and TRBJ2-1, with D perhaps TRBD2 (6 bases). Trimming stripped 3 bases from V and 0 bases from J, with 9 bases between. The CDR3 sequence is 15 residues long. Germline V gene sequence: CDR1 KGHSH, CDR2 LQKENI. In nucleotides, the CDR3 is TGTGCCAGCTCACCCCGGCGGGACTCCTACAATGAGCAGTTCTTC. Protein sequence: CASSPRRDSYNEQFF.

The rearrangement joins TRBV2 to TRBJ2-1; D is possibly TRBD1 (6 bases). From germline, CDR1 is SNHLY and CDR2 FYNNEI. Trimming shortened V by 6 bases and J by 4 bases, and 19 bases separated the two germline ends. This CDR3 spans 16 amino acids. This CDR3 is CASSSNLQGPYNEQFF. The CDR3 nucleotides are TGTGCCAGCAGCTCAAACCTACAGGGACCTTACAATGAGCAGTTCTTC.

This rearrangement joins TRBV11-2 to TRBJ2-7; D gene unclear. Germline-derived CDR1 and CDR2 are SGHAT and FQNNGV. V was shortened by 0 bases and J by 3 bases, with 12 bases between the two germline ends. The CDR3 consists of 15 residues. The CDR3 region has the DNA TGTGCCAGCAGCTTAGAAGTGGGAAGGTTCTACGAGCAGTACTTC. This encodes CASSLEVGRFYEQYF.

This clone has only one observation. This chain uses TRBV7-4 with TRBJ2-7, with 7 bases fitting TRBD1. CDR1 is SGHVT, CDR2 SQSDAQ, per germline. Unmatched junction bases numbered 10, after V lost 1 base and J lost 7 bases. This CDR3 is built from 15 residues. In DNA, the CDR3 is TGTGCCAGCAGCTTAGGACAGGGAGTCGGGTGGGAGCAGTACTTC. It encodes CASSLGQGVGWEQYF.

The rearrangement joins TRBV5-8 to TRBJ2-7, with D hard to call. V shed 2 bases and J shed 6 bases, with 9 bases lying between them. CDR3 size: 12 residues. In germline, CDR1 is SGHTS, CDR2 YDEGEE. CDR3 sequence reads: CASSFVVSEQYF. The CDR3 DNA reads TGTGCCAGCAGCTTTGTGGTGTCCGAGCAGTACTTC.

The genes are TRBV7-3 and TRBJ2-6, with unresolved D. The V end was cut by 1 base, the J end by 0 bases, with 13 bases between. The CDR3 covers 18 residues. Germline lookup yields CDR1 SGHTA and CDR2 FQGTGA. The DNA of the CDR3 is TGTGCCAGCAGCTTAAGTAGCCTGGTGATCTCTGGGGCCAACGTCCTGACTTTC. Its protein product is CASSLSSLVISGANVLTF.

This clone was seen repeatedly, ten times or more. CDR3 region: CASSLDANYGYTF. CDR3 DNA sequence: TGTGCCAGCAGCTTAGACGCTAACTATGGCTACACCTTC. The V gene is TRBV11-2, the J gene TRBJ1-2, with no clear D. There are 13 residues in the CDR3. CDR1 SGHAT and CDR2 FQNNGV come from the germline V gene. Trimming pared 0 bases from V and 0 bases from J, leaving 2 bases between.

The chain links TRBV5-1 to TRBJ2-5, with TRBD1 identical over 7 bases. CDR3 size: 14 residues. Germline V gene sequence: CDR1 SGHRS, CDR2 YFSETQ. J lost 4 bases, V lost 5 bases, and 8 bases had no gene match. The CDR3 loop reads CASSSDRAGETQYF. DNA for the CDR3: TGCGCCAGCAGTTCCGACAGGGCCGGAGAGACCCAGTACTTC. The entire variable domain, with the rest obtained from reference TRBV5-1 and TRBJ2-5, is as follows: KAGVTQTPRYLIKTRGQQVTLSCSPISGHRSVSWYQQTPGQGLQFLFEYFSETQRNKGNFPGRFSGRQFSNSRSEMNVSTLELGDSALYLCASSSDRAGETQYFGPGTRLLVL.

The rearrangement joins TRBV5-4 to TRBJ2-1, with D perhaps matching TRBD1 (6 bases). V dropped 7 bases and J dropped 4 bases, with 18 bases sitting between them. The CDR3 spans 15 residues. Looked up from germline, CDR1 is SGHNT and CDR2 is YYREEE (reference sequence). CDR3 region: CASAPPGTLYNEQFF. CDR3 DNA sequence: TGTGCCAGCGCCCCGCCTGGGACACTTTACAATGAGCAGTTCTTC.

This sequence joins TRBV18 and TRBJ2-7; 8 bases map to TRBD1. CDR1 is KGHSH, CDR2 LQKENI, per germline. With 5 bases clipped from V and 6 bases from J, the junction kept 6 bases outside the gene matches. This CDR3 has 13 residues. In DNA form, the CDR3 reads TGTGCCAGCTCAAGCAGGGGGCCGGGCGAGCAGTACTTC. It encodes CASSSRGPGEQYF.

The rearrangement links TRBV7-9 to TRBJ1-1; D might be TRBD1 (5 bases). Trimming took off 6 bases at V and 3 bases at J, with 17 bases between the two ends. The CDR3 consists of 15 residues. Germline V gene data show CDR1 as SEHNR and CDR2 as FQNEAQ (reference sequence). CDR3 coding DNA: TGTGCCAGCAGACCCGGGGCCATTGATGACACTGAAGCTTTCTTT. It specifies CASRPGAIDDTEAFF.

This clone was recorded once. The gene calls are TRBV5-8 and TRBJ1-1; maybe TRBD1 (5 bases). Trimming left V 4 bases short and J 5 bases short, with 12 bases between. Per germline, CDR1 SGHTS and CDR2 YDEGEE. The CDR3 is made up of 13 amino acids. As DNA, the CDR3 is TGTGCCAGCAGCCGGGGGAAGGGAACTGAAGCTTTCTTT. It encodes CASSRGKGTEAFF.

The chain uses TRBV6-5 and TRBJ2-7, with 8 bases fitting TRBD2. The CDR3 has 13 residues. After removal of 8 bases from V and 0 bases from J, the junction contained 3 bases not matched to a gene. Per the germline V gene, CDR1 is MNHEY and CDR2 is SVGAGI. CDR3 DNA sequence: TGTGCCAGCTTGAGCGGGAGCTCCTACGAGCAGTACTTC. As protein: CASLSGSSYEQYF.

The V and J genes are TRBV19 and TRBJ2-3; maybe TRBD2 (6 bases). The CDR3 length is 15 residues. V lost 4 bases, J lost 1 base, and 12 bases lay in between. In germline, CDR1 is LNHDA, CDR2 SQIVND (reference sequence). The CDR3 protein is CASSTTGTRTDTQYF. The CDR3, as DNA: TGTGCCAGTAGTACGACCGGGACTCGCACAGATACGCAGTATTTT. The entire variable domain, with the rest obtained from reference TRBV19 and TRBJ2-3, is as follows: DGGITQSPKYLFRKEGQNVTLSCEQNLNHDAMYWYRQDPGQGLRLIYYSQIVNDFQKGDIAEGYSVSREKKESFPLTVTSAQKNPTAFYLCASSTTGTRTDTQYFGPGTRLTVL.

CDR3 in DNA: TGTGCCAGTAGCCCCGGACTACCAGATACGCAGTATTTT. Amino acid sequence: CASSPGLPDTQYF. The chain employs TRBV19 and TRBJ2-3, with D possibly matching TRBD2 (6 bases). The germline CDR1 and CDR2 sequences are LNHDA and SQIVND (reference sequence). The CDR3 spans 13 residues. V lost 6 bases to trimming and J lost 4 bases, with 11 bases between them.